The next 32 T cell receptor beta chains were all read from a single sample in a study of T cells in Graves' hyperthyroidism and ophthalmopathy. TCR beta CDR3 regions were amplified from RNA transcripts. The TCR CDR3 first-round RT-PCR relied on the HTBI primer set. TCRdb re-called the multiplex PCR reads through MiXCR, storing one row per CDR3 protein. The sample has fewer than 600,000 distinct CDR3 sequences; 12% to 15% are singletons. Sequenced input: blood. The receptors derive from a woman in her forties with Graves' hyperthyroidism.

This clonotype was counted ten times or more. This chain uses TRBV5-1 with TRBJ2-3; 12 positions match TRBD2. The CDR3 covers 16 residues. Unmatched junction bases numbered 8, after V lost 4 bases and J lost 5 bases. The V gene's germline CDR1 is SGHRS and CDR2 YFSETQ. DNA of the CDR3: TGCGCCAGCAGCCTTAGGACTAGCGGGACCGGAGATACGCAGTATTTT. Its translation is CASSLRTSGTGDTQYF. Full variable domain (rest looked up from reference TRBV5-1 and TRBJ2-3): KAGVTQTPRYLIKTRGQQVTLSCSPISGHRSVSWYQQTPGQGLQFLFEYFSETQRNKGNFPGRFSGRQFSNSRSEMNVSTLELGDSALYLCASSLRTSGTGDTQYFGPGTRLTVL.

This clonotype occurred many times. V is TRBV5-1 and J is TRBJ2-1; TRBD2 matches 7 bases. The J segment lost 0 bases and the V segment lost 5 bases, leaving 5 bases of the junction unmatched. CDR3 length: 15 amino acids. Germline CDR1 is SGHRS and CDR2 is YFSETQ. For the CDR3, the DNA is TGCGCCAGCAGGCTAGCGGTTAGCTCCTACAATGAGCAGTTCTTC. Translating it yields CASRLAVSSYNEQFF.

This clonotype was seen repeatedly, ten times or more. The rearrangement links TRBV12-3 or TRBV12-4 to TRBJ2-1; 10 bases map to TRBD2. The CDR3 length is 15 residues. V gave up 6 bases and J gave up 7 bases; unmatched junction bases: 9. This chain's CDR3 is CASRATSGTWNEQFF. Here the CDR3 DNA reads TGTGCCAGCAGGGCCACTAGCGGGACATGGAATGAGCAGTTCTTC.

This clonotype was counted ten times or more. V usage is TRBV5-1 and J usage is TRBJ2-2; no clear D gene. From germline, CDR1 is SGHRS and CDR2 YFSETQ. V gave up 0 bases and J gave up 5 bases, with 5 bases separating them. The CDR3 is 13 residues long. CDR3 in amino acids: CASSLEETGELFF. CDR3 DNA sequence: TGCGCCAGCAGCTTGGAAGAAACCGGGGAGCTGTTTTTT.

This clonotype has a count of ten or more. CDR3 protein: CAWSAKPGQGDEKLFF. The CDR3 DNA is TGTGCCTGGAGTGCCAAACCGGGACAGGGGGATGAAAAACTGTTTTTT. The rearrangement joins TRBV30 to TRBJ1-4; 11 bases align to TRBD1. This CDR3 spans 16 amino acids. The V gene's germline CDR1 is GTSNPN and CDR2 SVGIG (reference sequence). V shed 1 base, J shed 6 bases, and the junction held 7 bases outside the gene matches.

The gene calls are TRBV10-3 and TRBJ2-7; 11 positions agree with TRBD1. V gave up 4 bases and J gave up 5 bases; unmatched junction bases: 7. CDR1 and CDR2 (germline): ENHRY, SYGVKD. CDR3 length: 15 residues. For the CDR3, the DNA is TGTGCCATCAGTGCACAATTGGGACAGGGGGACGAGCAGTACTTC. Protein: CAISAQLGQGDEQYF.

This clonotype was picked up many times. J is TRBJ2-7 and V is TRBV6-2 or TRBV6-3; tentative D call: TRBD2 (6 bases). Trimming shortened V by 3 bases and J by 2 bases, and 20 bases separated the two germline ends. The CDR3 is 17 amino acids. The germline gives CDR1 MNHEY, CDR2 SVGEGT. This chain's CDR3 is CASSYTDLFSGPYEQYF. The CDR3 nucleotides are TGTGCCAGCAGTTATACCGACCTGTTTAGCGGTCCCTACGAGCAGTACTTC.

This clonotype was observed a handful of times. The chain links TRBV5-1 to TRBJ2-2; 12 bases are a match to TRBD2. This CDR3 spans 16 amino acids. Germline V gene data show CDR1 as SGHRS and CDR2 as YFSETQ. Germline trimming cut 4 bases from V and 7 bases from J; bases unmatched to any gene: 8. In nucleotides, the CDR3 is TGCGCCAGCAGCCCGGGGACTAGCGGGTTTGGCGGGGAGCTGTTTTTT. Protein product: CASSPGTSGFGGELFF.

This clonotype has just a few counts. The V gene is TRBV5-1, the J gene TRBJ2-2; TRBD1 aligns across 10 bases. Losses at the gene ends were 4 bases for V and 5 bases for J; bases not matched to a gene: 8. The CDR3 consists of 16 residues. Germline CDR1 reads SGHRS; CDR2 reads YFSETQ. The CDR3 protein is CASSLMGQGSTGELFF. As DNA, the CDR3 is TGCGCCAGCAGCCTGATGGGACAGGGGTCTACCGGGGAGCTGTTTTTT.

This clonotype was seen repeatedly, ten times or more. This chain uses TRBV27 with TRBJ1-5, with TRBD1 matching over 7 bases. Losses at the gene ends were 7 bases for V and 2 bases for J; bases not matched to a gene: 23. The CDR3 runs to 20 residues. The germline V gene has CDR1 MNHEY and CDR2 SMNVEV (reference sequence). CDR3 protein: CASKGGPGKGGGGGNQPQHF. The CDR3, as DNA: TGTGCCAGCAAAGGAGGACCCGGCAAAGGGGGCGGGGGGGGCAATCAGCCCCAGCATTTT.

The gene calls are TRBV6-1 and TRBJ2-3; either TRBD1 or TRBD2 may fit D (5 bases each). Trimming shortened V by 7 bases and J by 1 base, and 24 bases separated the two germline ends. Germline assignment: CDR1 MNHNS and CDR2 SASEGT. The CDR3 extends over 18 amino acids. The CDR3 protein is CASTPGAGGLIGTDTQYF. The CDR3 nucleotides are TGTGCCAGCACCCCCGGGGCAGGCGGATTAATTGGCACAGATACGCAGTATTTT.

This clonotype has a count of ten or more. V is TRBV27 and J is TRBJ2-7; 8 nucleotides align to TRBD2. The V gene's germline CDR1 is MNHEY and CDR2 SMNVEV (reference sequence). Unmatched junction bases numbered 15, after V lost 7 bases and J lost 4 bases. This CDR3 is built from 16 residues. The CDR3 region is CASNIIGTRSLYEQYF. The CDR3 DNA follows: TGTGCCAGCAATATCATAGGGACTAGAAGTCTTTACGAGCAGTACTTC.

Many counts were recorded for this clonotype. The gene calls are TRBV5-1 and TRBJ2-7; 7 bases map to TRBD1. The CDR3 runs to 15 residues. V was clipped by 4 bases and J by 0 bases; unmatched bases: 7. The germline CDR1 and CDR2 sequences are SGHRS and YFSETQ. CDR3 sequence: CASSQGQSSSYEQYF. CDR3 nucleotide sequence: TGCGCCAGCAGCCAGGGACAGTCGAGCTCCTACGAGCAGTACTTC.

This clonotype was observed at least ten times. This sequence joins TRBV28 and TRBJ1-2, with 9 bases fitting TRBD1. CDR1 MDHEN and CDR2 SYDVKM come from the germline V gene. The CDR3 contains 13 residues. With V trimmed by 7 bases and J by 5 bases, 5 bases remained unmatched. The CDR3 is CASKRQGVYGYTF. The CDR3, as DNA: TGTGCCAGCAAAAGACAGGGGGTGTATGGCTACACCTTC.

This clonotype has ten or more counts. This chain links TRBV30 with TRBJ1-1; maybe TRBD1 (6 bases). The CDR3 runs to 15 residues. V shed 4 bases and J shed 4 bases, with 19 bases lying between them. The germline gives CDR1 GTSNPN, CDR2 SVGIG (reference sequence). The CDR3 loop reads CAWTTTGQGGTEAFF. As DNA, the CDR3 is TGTGCCTGGACAACTACAGGGCAGGGTGGCACTGAAGCTTTCTTT.

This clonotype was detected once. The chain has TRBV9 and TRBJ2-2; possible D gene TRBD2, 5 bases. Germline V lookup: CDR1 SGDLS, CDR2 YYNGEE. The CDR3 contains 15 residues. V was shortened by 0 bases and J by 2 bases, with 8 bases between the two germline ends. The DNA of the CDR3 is TGTGCCAGCAGCGTAGCTGGGAGCAACACCGGGGAGCTGTTTTTT. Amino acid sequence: CASSVAGSNTGELFF.

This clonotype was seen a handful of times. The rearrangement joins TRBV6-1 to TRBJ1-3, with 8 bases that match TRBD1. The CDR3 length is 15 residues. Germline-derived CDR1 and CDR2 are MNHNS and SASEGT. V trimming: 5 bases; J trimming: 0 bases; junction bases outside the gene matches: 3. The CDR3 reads CASSRGQGSGNTIYF. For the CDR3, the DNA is TGTGCCAGCAGTCGCGGACAGGGCTCTGGAAACACCATATATTTT.

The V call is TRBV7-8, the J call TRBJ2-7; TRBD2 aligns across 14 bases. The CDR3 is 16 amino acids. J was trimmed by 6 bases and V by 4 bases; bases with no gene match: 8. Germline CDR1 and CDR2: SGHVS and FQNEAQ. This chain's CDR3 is CASSSTSGGAAVEQYF. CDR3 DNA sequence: TGTGCCAGCAGCTCGACTAGCGGGGGGGCAGCGGTCGAGCAGTACTTC.

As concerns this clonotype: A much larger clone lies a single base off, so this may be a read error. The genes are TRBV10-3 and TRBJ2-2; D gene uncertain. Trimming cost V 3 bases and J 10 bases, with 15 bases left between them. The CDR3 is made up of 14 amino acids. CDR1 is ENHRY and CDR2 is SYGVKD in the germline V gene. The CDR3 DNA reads TGTGCCATCAGTGAATTCCAGGACCCCGAGGAGCTGTTTTTT. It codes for CAISEFQDPEELFF.

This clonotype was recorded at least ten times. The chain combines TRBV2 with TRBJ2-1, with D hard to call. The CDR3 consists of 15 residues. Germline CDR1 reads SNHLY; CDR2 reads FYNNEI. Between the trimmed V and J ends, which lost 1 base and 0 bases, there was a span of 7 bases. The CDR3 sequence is CASSEEDRSYNEQFF. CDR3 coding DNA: TGTGCCAGCAGTGAAGAAGACCGCTCCTACAATGAGCAGTTCTTC.

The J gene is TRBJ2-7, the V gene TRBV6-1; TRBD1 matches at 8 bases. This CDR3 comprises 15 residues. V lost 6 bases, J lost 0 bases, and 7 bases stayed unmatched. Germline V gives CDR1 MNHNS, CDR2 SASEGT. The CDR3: CASSPWTGSSYEQYF. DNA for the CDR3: TGTGCCAGCAGCCCCTGGACAGGGAGCTCCTACGAGCAGTACTTC.

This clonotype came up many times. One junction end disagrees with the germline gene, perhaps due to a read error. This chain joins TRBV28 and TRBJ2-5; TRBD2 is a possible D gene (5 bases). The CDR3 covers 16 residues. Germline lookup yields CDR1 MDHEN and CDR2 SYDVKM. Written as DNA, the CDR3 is TGTGCCAGCAGTACCTCCGACACACCTAGCCAAGGGACCCAGTACTTC. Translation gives CASSTSDTPSQGTQYF.

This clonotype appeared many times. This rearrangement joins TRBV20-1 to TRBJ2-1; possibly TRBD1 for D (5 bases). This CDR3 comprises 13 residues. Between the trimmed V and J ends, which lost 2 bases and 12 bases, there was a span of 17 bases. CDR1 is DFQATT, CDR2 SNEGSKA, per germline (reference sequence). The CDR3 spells CSARHPKGKVQFF. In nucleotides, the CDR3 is TGCAGTGCTAGACATCCTAAGGGGAAGGTGCAGTTCTTC.

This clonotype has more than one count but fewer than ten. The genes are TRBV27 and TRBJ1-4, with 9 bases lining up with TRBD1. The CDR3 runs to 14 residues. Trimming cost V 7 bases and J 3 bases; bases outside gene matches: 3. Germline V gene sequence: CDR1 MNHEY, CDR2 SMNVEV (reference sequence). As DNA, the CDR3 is TGTGCCAGCACCAGACAGGGGGCTAATGAAAAACTGTTTTTT. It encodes CASTRQGANEKLFF.

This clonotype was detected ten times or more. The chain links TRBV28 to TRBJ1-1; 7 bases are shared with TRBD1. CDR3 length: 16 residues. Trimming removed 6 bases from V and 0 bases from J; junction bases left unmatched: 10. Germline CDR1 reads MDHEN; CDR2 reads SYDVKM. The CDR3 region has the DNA TGTGCCAGCAGCGTCCTTCAGGGACAGCTGAACACTGAAGCTTTCTTT. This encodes CASSVLQGQLNTEAFF.

The CDR3 nucleotides are TGTGCCAGCAGCTTGGAAAACAGGGCGAACACCGGGGAGCTGTTTTTT. This translates into CASSLENRANTGELFF. The chain employs TRBV5-5 and TRBJ2-2, with a possible D match to TRBD1 (6 bases). This CDR3 has 16 amino acids. Trimming pared 0 bases from V and 0 bases from J, leaving 9 bases between. CDR1 and CDR2 from the germline V gene are SGHKS and YYEKEE (reference sequence).

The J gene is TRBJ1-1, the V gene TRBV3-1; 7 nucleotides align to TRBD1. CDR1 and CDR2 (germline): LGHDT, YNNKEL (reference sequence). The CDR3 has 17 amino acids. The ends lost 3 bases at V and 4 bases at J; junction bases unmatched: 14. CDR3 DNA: TGTGCCAGCAGCCACTCGACAGGGAGTAGAGAAGGCACTGAAGCTTTCTTT. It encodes CASSHSTGSREGTEAFF.

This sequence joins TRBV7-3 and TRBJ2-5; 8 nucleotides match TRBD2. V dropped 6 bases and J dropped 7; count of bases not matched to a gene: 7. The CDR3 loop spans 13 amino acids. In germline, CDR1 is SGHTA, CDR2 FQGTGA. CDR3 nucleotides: TGTGCCAGCAGTCCGGGGGGGGAAGGGACCCAGTACTTC. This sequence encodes CASSPGGEGTQYF.

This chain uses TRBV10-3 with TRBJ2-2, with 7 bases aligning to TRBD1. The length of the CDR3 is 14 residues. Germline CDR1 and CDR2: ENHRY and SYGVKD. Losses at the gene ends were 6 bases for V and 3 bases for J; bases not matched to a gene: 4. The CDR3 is CAISRDRYTGELFF. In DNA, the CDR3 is TGTGCCATCAGCCGGGACAGATACACCGGGGAGCTGTTTTTT.

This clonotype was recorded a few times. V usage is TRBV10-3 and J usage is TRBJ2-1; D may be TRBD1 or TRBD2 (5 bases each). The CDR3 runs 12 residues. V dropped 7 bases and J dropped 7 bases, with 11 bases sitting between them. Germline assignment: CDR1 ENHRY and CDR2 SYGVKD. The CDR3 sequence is CAIMAGSNEQFF. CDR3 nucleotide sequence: TGTGCCATCATGGCAGGGAGTAATGAGCAGTTCTTC.

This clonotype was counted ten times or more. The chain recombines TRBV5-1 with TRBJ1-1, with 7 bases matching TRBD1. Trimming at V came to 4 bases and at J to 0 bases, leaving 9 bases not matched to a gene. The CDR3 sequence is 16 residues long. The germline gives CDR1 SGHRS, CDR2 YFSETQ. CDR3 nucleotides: TGCGCCAGCAGCGTCTGGGACAGCCCCATGAACACTGAAGCTTTCTTT. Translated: CASSVWDSPMNTEAFF.

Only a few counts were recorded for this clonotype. In DNA form, the CDR3 reads TGTGCCTGGAGTGTAGGGAACCAGGGTCAGTTCTTC. Translation: CAWSVGNQGQFF. This chain links TRBV30 with TRBJ2-1, with D tentatively TRBD1 (5 bases). Trimming removed 0 bases from V and 13 bases from J, with 13 bases in between. CDR1 and CDR2 from the germline V gene are GTSNPN and SVGIG (reference sequence). This CDR3 has 12 amino acids.